These 3 T cell receptor beta chains came from one sample sequenced in a study of cytomegalovirus exposure and HLA in healthy donors. The PCR employed 60 Vbeta primers together with 13 Jbeta primers. Repertoires were generated with immunoSEQ multiplex PCR, while TCRdb's copy carries only in-frame clones and drops some. The sample has approximately 180,000 clones; under 90% are singletons. Source material: PBMCs. These receptors originate from a man aged 30-40 years in good health and CMV-seropositive.

This clone was seen a few times. The V and J genes are TRBV6-1 and TRBJ2-3; 9 bases map to TRBD1. Unmatched junction bases numbered 10, after V lost 3 bases and J lost 6 bases. The CDR3 is 16 residues long. In germline, CDR1 is MNHNS, CDR2 SASEGT. The CDR3 region has the DNA TGTGCCAGCAGTGAGATCGGGACAGGGTCGTTCGATACGCAGTATTTT. It is translated as CASSEIGTGSFDTQYF.

The chain employs TRBV6-6 and TRBJ1-2; 9 bases are shared with TRBD1. Losses at the gene ends were 0 bases for V and 13 bases for J; bases not matched to a gene: 3. This CDR3 spans 12 amino acids. The germline V gene has CDR1 MNHNY and CDR2 SVGAGI (reference sequence). In DNA form, the CDR3 reads TGTGCCAGCAGTTACTCGGGACAGGGTCGCACCTTC. Protein product: CASSYSGQGRTF.

The rearrangement uses TRBV2 and TRBJ1-1, with D perhaps TRBD1 (5 bases). This CDR3 is 14 amino acids long. Germline loops: CDR1 SNHLY, CDR2 FYNNEI. Trimming took 6 bases from V and 1 from J, leaving 12 bases between them. Here the CDR3 DNA reads TGTGCCAGCAGGGTGGAGGGGCGGAACACTGAAGCTTTCTTT. Its protein product is CASRVEGRNTEAFF.